The clone carrying this T cell receptor (beta chain) was observed a few times. Its specificity is unknown. This specimen belongs to a study of PD-1 blockade in classical Hodgkin lymphoma. Using immunoSEQ multiplex PCR, the repertoire was profiled, and TCRdb retains in-frame clones only, with some absent. The sample consists of about 20,000 clones, nearly 80% of them appearing once. The CDR3 is made up of 15 amino acids. In germline, CDR1 is KGHSH, CDR2 LQKENI. Unmatched junction bases numbered 1, after V lost 2 bases and J lost 2 bases. The time point is: cycle 4 day 1 (C4D1), after 6 weeks of nivolumab. With no exception, relapse followed autologous stem cell transplantation in all patients, and brentuximab vedotin exposure varied. Study-level results: CD4+ TCR diversity climbed significantly by C4D1, unlike CD8+ TCR diversity.

The rearrangement uses TRBV18 and TRBJ1-2, with 11 bases identical to TRBD1. The specimen comprised peripheral blood mononuclear cells (PBMCs), sampled before the fourth cycle of nivolumab. This receptor was taken from a human donor with classical Hodgkin lymphoma. The CDR3: CASSPGTGGNYGYTF. CDR3 in DNA: TGTGCCAGCTCACCAGGGACAGGGGGAAACTATGGCTACACCTTC.